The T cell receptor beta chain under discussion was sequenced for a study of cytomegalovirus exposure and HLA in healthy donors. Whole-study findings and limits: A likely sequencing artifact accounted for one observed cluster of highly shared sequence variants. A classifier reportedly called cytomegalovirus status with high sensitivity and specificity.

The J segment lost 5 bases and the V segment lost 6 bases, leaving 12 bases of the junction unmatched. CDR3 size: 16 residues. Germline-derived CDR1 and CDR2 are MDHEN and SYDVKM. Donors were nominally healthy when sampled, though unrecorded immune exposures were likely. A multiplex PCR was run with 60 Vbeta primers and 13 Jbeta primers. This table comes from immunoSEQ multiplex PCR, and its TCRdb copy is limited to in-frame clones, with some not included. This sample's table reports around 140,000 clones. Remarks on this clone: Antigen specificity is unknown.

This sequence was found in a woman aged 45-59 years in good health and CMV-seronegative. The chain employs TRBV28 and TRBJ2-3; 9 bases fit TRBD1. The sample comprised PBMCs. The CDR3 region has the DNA TGTGCCAGCAGGGGACAGGGCCTTACAGGGAGAGATACGCAGTATTTT. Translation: CASRGQGLTGRDTQYF.